The 31 T cell receptor beta chains below all came from one sample that was sequenced in a study of tumor-infiltrating lymphocytes in primary liver carcinoma listed by TCRdb under 2017. TCRdb names Illumina HiSeq 2500 as the instrument used. Using a constant-region primer and ProtoScript II reverse transcriptase, TCRbeta-specific cDNA was reverse-transcribed from approximately 500 ng total RNA. Construction of the TCRbeta libraries relied on three nested rounds of multiplex PCR, following a slightly modified ARM-PCR procedure. The first two PCR rounds used multiplex TRBV1-TRBV30 forward primers with a Cbeta reverse primer, each for approximately 10 cycles. In-frame beta chains were kept once TCRdb had trimmed the public reads at Q25 with fastp and called clones with MiXCR. Identical CDR3 proteins give one entry, which carries the most common genes and DNA. The sample table records about 130,000 distinct CDR3 sequences; 55% to 75% of these occur just once. The top ten constitute roughly 7.9% of the sample.

Total RNA and DNA were co-extracted from around 18-30 mg of bulk tissue with the AllPrep DNA/RNA mini kit, without cell sorting. Input material: liver tumor tissue from sampling region 3. Interpreted using the paper, the cell subset or site label stands for: tumor region T3, left-lateral pole. All receptors come from a woman aged 55-75 years with primary liver carcinoma and hepatitis B virus infection.

Only one count was recorded for this clonotype. This may come from a read error, since a much larger clone is one base off. This sequence joins TRBV28 and TRBJ2-2, with 8 bases that match TRBD1. Germline values: CDR1 MDHEN, CDR2 SYDVKM. The CDR3 contains 14 residues. This CDR3 is CASSGQGWTGKLFF. The DNA of the CDR3 is TGTGCCAGCAGTGGACAGGGTTGGACCGGGAAGCTGTTTTTT.

This clonotype was picked up many times. The CDR3, as DNA: TGCAGCGTTGACGGTGGGACAGATAATGAAAAACTGTTTTTT. It yields the protein CSVDGGTDNEKLFF. The chain links TRBV29-1 to TRBJ1-4; 7 positions match TRBD1. The germline V gene has CDR1 SQVTM and CDR2 ANQGSEA. The CDR3 has 14 residues. Germline trimming cut 3 bases from V and 4 bases from J; bases unmatched to any gene: 5.

The chain recombines TRBV28 with TRBJ2-7, with a possible D match to TRBD1 (6 bases). The CDR3 loop spans 14 amino acids. Germline assignment: CDR1 MDHEN and CDR2 SYDVKM. CDR3 sequence reads: CDNRNTPPRGEQYF. CDR3 DNA sequence: TGTGACAACCGTAATACCCCACCCAGGGGAGAGCAGTACTTC. Together with reference TRBV28 and TRBJ2-7, the CDR3 gives the full variable domain: DVKVTQSSRYLVKRTGEKVFLECVQDMDHENMFWYRQDPGLGLRLIYFSYDVKMKEKGDIPEGYSVSREKKERFSLILESASTNQTSMYLCDNRNTPPRGEQYFGPGTRLTVT.

Note on this clonotype: It may be a read error: a sequence one base away is much more abundant. The gene calls are TRBV6-5 and TRBJ1-2; D remains ambiguous. The germline CDR1 and CDR2 sequences are MNHEY and SVGAGI. V was cut by 4 bases and J by 7 bases, with 10 bases left in between. There are 12 residues in the CDR3. The CDR3 DNA follows: TGTGCCAGCAGTTCGGGGTCGTGTGGCTACACCTTC. Protein sequence: CASSSGSCGYTF.

The chain links TRBV5-5 to TRBJ2-7; TRBD2 aligns across 9 bases. The germline V gene encodes CDR1 SGHKS and CDR2 YYEKEE (reference sequence). CDR3 length equals 15 residues. V lost 3 bases to trimming and J lost 11 bases; unmatched junction nucleotides: 15. CDR3 sequence reads: CASSSSTQGSGGEYF. In DNA, the CDR3 is TGTGCCAGCAGCTCGTCAACTCAGGGTAGCGGGGGAGAGTACTTC.

This clonotype showed up just a few times. The chain recombines TRBV7-9 with TRBJ2-3, with 9 bases identical to TRBD1. This CDR3 is 14 amino acids long. Germline lookup yields CDR1 SEHNR and CDR2 FQNEAQ (reference sequence). Trimming removed 7 bases from V and 6 bases from J; junction bases left unmatched: 8. The CDR3 nucleotides are TGTGCCAGCAACCACCCCGGACAGGGGGATACGCAGTATTTT. Protein: CASNHPGQGDTQYF.

This chain connects TRBV11-2 to TRBJ2-7, with a tentative D call TRBD2 (6 bases). The CDR3 extends over 16 amino acids. V was cut by 1 base and J by 4 bases, with 17 bases left in between. Germline-derived CDR1 and CDR2 are SGHAT and FQNNGV. CDR3 DNA: TGTGCCAGCAGCTTAGCGTCGGGGGTGGGAGGTTACGAGCAGTACTTC. Protein product: CASSLASGVGGYEQYF.

Ten or more counts support this clonotype. The J gene is TRBJ2-1, the V gene TRBV6-2 or TRBV6-3; D is possibly TRBD2 (7 bases). V was clipped by 7 bases and J by 7 bases, with 17 bases between them. The germline V gene has CDR1 MNHEY and CDR2 SVGEGT. The CDR3 is 14 residues long. The CDR3 DNA is TGTGCCAGCATGGGGCTAGGGGGGGGGAATGAGCAGTTCTTC. Its translation is CASMGLGGGNEQFF.

This clonotype has at least ten counts. The gene calls are TRBV5-6 and TRBJ2-5; 8 nucleotides align to TRBD2. This CDR3 comprises 15 residues. V trimming: 3 bases; J trimming: 5 bases; junction bases outside the gene matches: 9. In germline, CDR1 is SGHDT, CDR2 YYEEEE. The DNA of the CDR3 is TGTGCCAGCAGCTCGACCGGGACTAGATTTGAGACCCAGTACTTC. Amino acid sequence: CASSSTGTRFETQYF. The complete variable domain, with remaining parts taken from reference TRBV5-6 and TRBJ2-5, reads DAGVTQSPTHLIKTRGQQVTLRCSPKSGHDTVSWYQQALGQGPQFIFQYYEEEERQRGNFPDRFSGHQFPNYSSELNVNALLLGDSALYLCASSSTGTRFETQYFGPGTRLLVL.

This clonotype was detected only a few times. One base away lies a much larger clone, so this may be a sequencing read error. The genes are TRBV6-6 and TRBJ2-1, with D perhaps TRBD1 or TRBD2 (6 bases each). This CDR3 has 15 residues. V lost 0 bases and J lost 8, with 14 bases in between. Germline assignment: CDR1 MNHNY and CDR2 SVGAGI (reference sequence). Here the CDR3 DNA reads TGTGCCAGCAGTTACTCCGGCGTTGGGGGGCATGAGCAGTTCTTC. Translation gives CASSYSGVGGHEQFF.

Notes on this clonotype: A much larger clone sits a single nucleotide away, making a read error possible. The chain has TRBV5-1 and TRBJ2-3; TRBD2 might be the D (6 bases). The CDR3 totals 14 residues. Per the germline V gene, CDR1 is SGHRS and CDR2 is YFSETQ. CDR3 sequence (DNA): TGCCCCAGCAGCCCGGCGGGGCGCACAGATACGCAGTATTTT. Translation: CPSSPAGRTDTQYF.

Points on this clonotype: This may stem from a read error, because a much larger clone lies one nucleotide away. CDR3 DNA sequence: TGTGCCAGCAGCCATGAAAGGACAGTAGCCAAAAACATTCAGTACTTC. Amino acid sequence: CASSHERTVAKNIQYF. This chain uses TRBV4-2 with TRBJ2-4, with a tentative D call TRBD1 (6 bases). V was pared by 3 bases and J by 0 bases, with 12 bases between. CDR3 size: 16 residues. CDR1 is LGHNA, CDR2 YNFKEQ, per germline.

V usage is TRBV7-9 and J usage is TRBJ1-4, with D possibly being TRBD1 (6 bases). Trimming stripped 5 bases from V and 6 bases from J, with 16 bases between. The CDR3 is 15 residues long. Germline values: CDR1 SEHNR, CDR2 FQNEAQ (reference sequence). The CDR3 is CASSVTGCTDEKLFF. In DNA, the CDR3 is TGTGCCAGCAGCGTTACAGGGTGCACGGATGAAAAACTGTTTTTT.

This clonotype was picked up one time. J is TRBJ2-3 and V is TRBV12-3 or TRBV12-4, with no clear D. V lost 7 bases, J lost 3 bases, and 11 bases lay in between. The length of the CDR3 is 13 residues. CDR3 nucleotides: TGTGCCAGCACTATAGATCGAACAGATACGCAGTATTTT. This codes for CASTIDRTDTQYF.

Points on this clonotype: One end of the junction varies from germline; a read error may be responsible. The rearrangement uses TRBV24-1 and TRBJ2-1, with D perhaps matching TRBD2 (6 bases). Germline V gene data show CDR1 as KGHDR and CDR2 as SFDVKD. CDR3 length: 14 residues. The CDR3, as DNA: TGTGCCACCAGTGAGGAGGGCCCCATCAATGAGCGGTTCTTC. Protein sequence: CATSEEGPINERFF.

A note on this clonotype: The conserved closing phenylalanine or tryptophan is absent in this CDR3, likely reflecting a read error. This chain uses TRBV11-2 with TRBJ1-1, with a weak D call TRBD1 (5 bases). Germline CDR1 and CDR2: SGHAT and FQNNGV. This CDR3 is built from 15 residues. The CDR3 DNA reads as TGTGCCAGCACCCTTGACAGTTCCTTGAACATTGAAGCTTTCTCT. It is translated as CASTLDSSLNIEAFS.

On this clonotype: The conserved final phenylalanine or tryptophan is absent from the CDR3, which likely points to a read error. This sequence joins TRBV12-3 or TRBV12-4 and TRBJ2-1, with 9 bases matching TRBD1. The CDR3 length is 20 residues. The CDR3 DNA is TGTGTCAGCAGCCCTCCCCCGGGACAGGGAGGGCGAAGCTCCTACAATGAGCAGTTCATC. Translation: CVSSPPPGQGGRSSYNEQFI.

Note on this clonotype: Since a much larger clone is just one base distant, this may be a read error. This CDR3 reads CASSFTQGYSGELFF. CDR3 coding DNA: TGTGCCAGCAGCTTTACGCAAGGATACAGCGGGGAGCTGTTTTTT. This rearrangement joins TRBV5-4 to TRBJ2-2; D gene ambiguous. Germline V gene data show CDR1 as SGHNT and CDR2 as YYREEE (reference sequence). The CDR3 totals 15 residues. With 2 bases removed from V and 7 bases from J, the gap between germline ends came to 15 bases.

The sample holds many counts of this clonotype. The chain has TRBV29-1 and TRBJ2-2, with D unresolved. The CDR3 length is 13 residues. Germline CDR1 reads SQVTM; CDR2 reads ANQGSEA. Deletions cut 3 bases from V and 4 bases from J, with 9 bases between. CDR3 in amino acids: CSVDWHTTGELFF. For the CDR3, the DNA is TGCAGCGTTGATTGGCACACCACCGGGGAGCTGTTTTTT.

Note on this clonotype: Since a much larger clone is just one base distant, this may be a read error. This CDR3 fails to terminate in the conserved phenylalanine or tryptophan, so it likely reflects a read error. The chain joins TRBV5-8 to TRBJ2-3; D is undetermined. Germline V gene sequence: CDR1 SGHTS, CDR2 YDEGEE. Trimming took off 0 bases at V and 1 base at J, with 9 bases between the two ends. CDR3 length equals 15 residues. For the CDR3, the DNA is TGTGCCAGCAGCTTGGAGGTGGCTGGCACAGATACGCAGTATTAT. Protein sequence: CASSLEVAGTDTQYY.

This clonotype showed up just a few times. The chain couples TRBV30 to TRBJ1-1, with D perhaps matching TRBD1 (5 bases). V gave up 3 bases and J gave up 5 bases, with 19 bases separating them. CDR3 length: 15 amino acids. The germline gives CDR1 GTSNPN, CDR2 SVGIG (reference sequence). The CDR3 protein is CAWRSVWWGNTEAFF. CDR3 nucleotide sequence: TGTGCCTGGAGATCCGTGTGGTGGGGGAATACTGAAGCTTTCTTT.

The chain combines TRBV10-1 with TRBJ2-1; 8 bases agree with TRBD2. The CDR3 has 18 residues. The junction had 16 bases not matched to a gene; V was cut back by 3 bases and J by 6 bases. The germline gives CDR1 WNHNN, CDR2 SYGVQD (reference sequence). In DNA, the CDR3 is TGCGCCAGCAGTGACTACGGACTAGCCTTGAAATCTTTCAATGAGCAGTTCTTC. It codes for CASSDYGLALKSFNEQFF.

Comment on this clonotype: Being one base from a much bigger clone, this may be a read error. The genes are TRBV5-6 and TRBJ2-7; tentatively, D is TRBD1 or TRBD2 (5 bases each). V lost 3 bases, J lost 2 bases, and 15 bases lay in between. Per germline, CDR1 SGHDT and CDR2 YYEEEE. This CDR3 region has 15 residues. The CDR3 sequence: CASSSTHEGPYEQYF. For the CDR3, the DNA is TGTGCCAGCAGCTCCACACACGAGGGGCCCTACGAGCAGTACTTC.

Concerning this clonotype itself: Since no conserved phenylalanine or tryptophan closes the CDR3, a read error is the likely cause. The chain is built from TRBV6-1 and TRBJ1-5; D uncertain. The CDR3 is 15 residues long. Trimming took 5 bases from V and 2 from J, leaving 13 bases between them. Germline CDR1 is MNHNS and CDR2 is SASEGT. The CDR3 loop is CASSQDHGGNQPQHC. The CDR3 DNA sequence: TGTGCCAGCAGTCAGGACCACGGCGGCAATCAGCCCCAGCATTGT.

This clonotype was recorded at least ten times. The chain employs TRBV6-4 and TRBJ2-3, with 7 bases lining up with TRBD2. J lost 0 bases, V lost 0 bases, and 3 bases had no gene match. The CDR3 sequence is 16 residues long. Germline V gene lookup returns CDR1 MRHNA and CDR2 SNTAGT. The CDR3 reads CASSDSRGTSTDTQYF. The CDR3 DNA follows: TGTGCCAGCAGTGACTCGCGGGGGACCAGCACAGATACGCAGTATTTT.

This clonotype appeared a few times. A much larger clone differs from this one at a single base, so this may be a read error. V usage is TRBV12-3 or TRBV12-4 and J usage is TRBJ2-2; no clear D gene. This CDR3 is built from 15 residues. Here the CDR3 reads CTSSRRATDTGELFF. The CDR3 bases are TGTACCAGCAGCCGACGGGCGACCGACACCGGGGAGCTGTTTTTT.

This chain uses TRBV10-3 with TRBJ2-7; 7 bases are a match to TRBD1. The CDR3 length is 14 residues. V lost 5 bases and J lost 1; bases outside the gene matches: 5. From germline, CDR1 is ENHRY and CDR2 SYGVKD. The CDR3 here is CAISHTTGSYEQYV. In DNA, the CDR3 is TGTGCCATCAGTCACACGACAGGGTCCTACGAGCAGTACGTC.

The chain combines TRBV11-2 with TRBJ2-7; D possibly corresponds to TRBD2 (6 bases). Germline values: CDR1 SGHAT, CDR2 FQNNGV. The CDR3 sequence is 14 residues long. The CDR3 loop reads CAGRLEDYGYEQYF. CDR3 DNA: TGTGCGGGCAGGTTAGAGGACTACGGCTACGAGCAGTACTTC.

V usage is TRBV11-2 and J usage is TRBJ2-7, with TRBD1 identical over 9 bases. The germline V gene encodes CDR1 SGHAT and CDR2 FQNNGV. This CDR3 is 14 amino acids long. Trimming cost V 7 bases and J 6 bases; bases outside gene matches: 10. The CDR3 is CASMPGTGISEQYF. Written as DNA, the CDR3 is TGTGCCAGCATGCCTGGGACAGGGATTAGCGAGCAGTACTTC.

This clonotype was detected a few times. Since a much larger clone is just one base distant, this may be a read error. This chain joins TRBV12-3 or TRBV12-4 and TRBJ2-1; 12 bases are a match to TRBD2. Trimming cost V 5 bases and J 3 bases; bases outside gene matches: 5. This CDR3 is built from 16 residues. The CDR3 loop is CASSDPSGRVYNEQFF. The CDR3 nucleotides read TGTGCCAGCAGTGACCCTAGCGGGAGGGTCTACAATGAGCAGTTCTTC.

This clonotype ranks as medium-sized (0.01 to 0.1%). The rearrangement joins TRBV11-2 to TRBJ2-5, with no clear D. Per the germline V gene, CDR1 is SGHAT and CDR2 is FQNNGV. The CDR3 is 14 residues long. V shed 6 bases and J shed 0 bases, with 11 bases lying between them. In nucleotides, the CDR3 is TGTGCCAGCAGGGGCCTCACGTACCAAGAGACCCAGTACTTC. Protein sequence: CASRGLTYQETQYF.